This T cell receptor beta chain stems from a study of long-term antiretroviral therapy in people with HIV (dated by TCRdb to 2022 to 2024). In the study overall: The earliest samples were collected about a decade before the 2015 WHO recommendation for immediate ART, when ART was typically delayed until CD4 counts fell. A retrospective serial study tested whether ART initiation and durable HIV suppression were associated with changes in peripheral blood TRB repertoire composition and diversity. The cohort contributed roughly 200 cryopreserved PBMC samples from 30 to 35 adults with confirmed HIV infection, collected serially over a mean of roughly 6 years (range 1-12). About 35% of the 30 participants with HIV were female. No cross-contamination during QIAcube processing was shown when test extractions of a monoclonal T-cell line were performed alongside some 33 polyclonal samples. General findings and caveats noted by the study authors: Because pre-ART samples had limited cell numbers, unsorted PBMC were profiled rather than sorted CD4+ and CD8+ T cells. The samples span the years 2004 to 2017, and the ART regimens used may be less effective than current regimens. The repertoire was dominated across all time points by expanded TRB clones identified before ART initiation, although this dominance was seen to fluctuate and to decrease in many PLHIV after ART. CDR3 length ranges in HIV repertoires were narrower than in controls, and network structure suggested an antigen-experienced repertoire with only a slight naive shift after ART. ART initiation was associated with a significant increase in TRB diversity, but diversity stayed significantly below transplant donor controls even after long-term ART. Inferences about post-ART repertoire changes were limited because no data were available on ART adherence, viral resistance or therapy changes. Limited PBMC availability meant only the TCR beta chain was sequenced, without alpha chain pairing.

Sequencing of the TRB variable region was done with the immunoSEQ hsTCRB v3.0 assay at survey level resolution. A depth of roughly 35,000-55,000 T-cell genomes per sample was targeted for TRB sequencing. An Illumina MiSeq with a v3 150-cycle kit was used to sequence the pooled TRB libraries. In the authors' own workflow: Analysis of repertoires was carried out in R inside a reproducible Nextflow workflow spanning QC, data transformation and analysis. LymphoSeq2, an R package for exploring AIRR-Seq data, was used to implement custom analyses. A few samples yielding fewer than 5000 total TRB sequences were excluded, leaving approximately 200 analyzed HIV repertoires. Among the approximately 180 retained HIV repertoires, about 60 were collected before ART initiation and 120 to 140 were collected after ART initiation. Repertoires were downsampled to 5000 TRB nucleotide sequences, and summary statistics were averaged over 100 downsampling iterations. The analysis kept only TRB sequences whose CDR3 regions were at least seven amino acids long. Two measures captured diversity: a Shannon entropy-derived clonality score and the Gini coefficient. Repertoire networks linked the top 5000 CDR3 amino acid sequences whenever two sequences differed by an edit distance of one. GLIPH2 predicted antigen specificity groups and MHC restriction for TRB CDR3 amino acid sequences. To flag known CMV, EBV, HIV or tissue antigen associations, CDR3 amino acid sequences were matched against VDJdb and McPAS-TCR. Pre-ART, post-ART and control groups were compared with Wilcoxon signed-rank tests and Holm-Bonferroni correction. The table was pulled from immuneACCESS by TCRdb, which kept in-frame rearrangements only. Such tables lose some clones; where checked, under half of the loss comes from unresolved V genes, and the rest has no known cause. V, J and clone size are those of that table, while D and trimming were read from the DNA. Recorded for this sample are approximately 31,000 clones; roughly 97% of them occurred a single time. Less than 3.5% of the sample comes from the top ten.

The CDR3 runs 12 residues from the cysteine to the phenylalanine. Only CDR3 DNA is held: 36 bases, read in frame from base 1. Reading the germline V gene gives CDR1 SGHTA and CDR2 FQGNSA. Relative to germline, V is 1 base shorter and J is 5 bases shorter, with 6 bases between their ends. A note on this clone: Its cognate antigen has yet to be identified. No much larger clone exists at a distance of one base, and base qualities are not known.

Inclusion was restricted to participants for whom at least one PBMC sample before ART initiation and at least two post-ART samples were available. Treatment was received in the United States of America by all participants with HIV. Before DNA extraction, cryopreserved samples of roughly 1-10 million PBMC were thawed and washed. At the time of the earliest PBMC sample for each participant with HIV, ages ranged from roughly 23 to 60 years. Per participant, PBMC samples came from 1-4 timepoints prior to ART initiation and 2-8 timepoints following ART initiation, for a median of 7 samples. For every participant, serial HIV viral load, CD4+ T-cell count, ART history and demographic data were obtained. Using a Qiagen kit on a QIAcube, genomic DNA was extracted from unsorted PBMC, with samples processed in batches of 12.

This sample comprised unsorted PBMCs, obtained 6.9 years after starting antiretroviral therapy. The V and J segments used are TRBV7-2 and TRBJ2-7; the D region may be TRBD1 or TRBD2, each matching 5 bases equally. This clonotype originated in a man between 25 and 39 years old with HIV. The DNA sequence is given as TGTGCCAGCAGCTTAGTGGGGGACGAGCAGTACTTC. This codes for CASSLVGDEQYF.